This passage covers 26 T cell receptor beta chains from one sample sequenced in a study of technical replicates of blood from a few donors. Profiling relied on immunoSEQ multiplex PCR, and the TCRdb table lists in-frame clones only, not all of them. The sample has more than 60,000 clones; 95% are singletons. Sequencing input: T cells isolated from PBMCs. These receptor sequences come from a human donor in good health.

The chain joins TRBV9 to TRBJ2-1; possibly TRBD2 for D (7 bases). Trimming took 2 bases from V and 2 from J, leaving 11 bases between them. Per the germline V gene, CDR1 is SGDLS and CDR2 is YYNGEE. The CDR3 sequence is 15 residues long. The DNA for the CDR3 is TGTGCCAGCAGCGTCCGGGGGGCTGCCTACAATGAGCAGTTCTTC. Protein sequence: CASSVRGAAYNEQFF.

This clone showed up just once. The rearrangement links TRBV25-1 to TRBJ2-5, with a weak D call TRBD2 (6 bases). V dropped 9 bases and J dropped 5 bases, with 22 bases sitting between them. This CDR3 comprises 15 residues. The germline V gene encodes CDR1 MGHDK and CDR2 SYGVNS. CDR3 nucleotides: TGTGCCAGTGAAACCCGGAGGGAGGATTCTGAGACCCAGTACTTC. It is translated as CASETRREDSETQYF.

The rearrangement joins TRBV5-1 to TRBJ1-1; D is uncertain. The germline gives CDR1 SGHRS, CDR2 YFSETQ. The germline V and J ends were trimmed by 4 bases and 4 bases, with 20 bases remaining between them. The CDR3 is 16 residues long. CDR3 in DNA: TGCGCCAGCAGCCCGACCGGAGGCATAGCAGGCACTGAAGCTTTCTTT. Its translation is CASSPTGGIAGTEAFF.

This chain joins TRBV30 and TRBJ2-7; D is uncertain. V was clipped by 0 bases and J by 3 bases, with 3 bases between them. Germline V gene data show CDR1 as GTSNPN and CDR2 as SVGIG (reference sequence). The CDR3 length is 11 residues. The CDR3 protein is CAWSVLYEQYF. In DNA form, the CDR3 reads TGTGCCTGGAGTGTACTCTACGAGCAGTACTTC.

The rearrangement joins TRBV29-1 to TRBJ2-1; 9 positions match TRBD2. Trimming cost V 7 bases and J 7 bases; bases outside gene matches: 5. This CDR3 contains 12 residues. CDR1 is SQVTM and CDR2 is ANQGSEA in the germline V gene. CDR3 amino acids: CSGDGLANEQFF. CDR3 coding DNA: TGCAGCGGGGATGGACTAGCGAATGAGCAGTTCTTC.

This rearrangement joins TRBV9 to TRBJ2-2, with a possible D match to TRBD1 (6 bases). V lost 2 bases to trimming and J lost 5 bases, with 19 bases between them. Germline CDR1 SGDLS, CDR2 YYNGEE. The CDR3 consists of 17 residues. The CDR3 DNA reads as TGTGCCAGCAGCGTTTTAACCGGCAGGGGCTTGACCGGGGAGCTGTTTTTT. Translated: CASSVLTGRGLTGELFF. Full variable domain (missing parts from reference TRBV9 and TRBJ2-2): DSGVTQTPKHLITATGQRVTLRCSPRSGDLSVYWYQQSLDQGLQFLIQYYNGEERAKGNILERFSAQQFPDLHSELNLSSLELGDSALYFCASSVLTGRGLTGELFFGEGSRLTVL.

This chain uses TRBV4-1 with TRBJ2-1; D possibly corresponds to TRBD2 (6 bases). Germline CDR1 and CDR2: MGHRA and YSYEKL. The CDR3 has 19 amino acids. Trimming cost V 3 bases and J 0 bases, with 21 bases left between them. The CDR3 DNA reads TGCGCCAGCAGCCACCAGGTCCGGTTCGTGCGGGACTCCTACAATGAGCAGTTCTTC. Translated, it gives CASSHQVRFVRDSYNEQFF.

The chain links TRBV5-1 to TRBJ1-1; a possible D gene is TRBD1 (5 bases). The V gene lost 0 bases and the J gene lost 7 bases, with 7 bases spanning the gap. Germline CDR1 reads SGHRS; CDR2 reads YFSETQ. The CDR3 is made up of 12 amino acids. CDR3 bases: TGCGCCAGCAGCTTGGGGGGCCGTGAAGCTTTCTTT. Protein product: CASSLGGREAFF.

The V gene is TRBV4-2, the J gene TRBJ2-5, with 7 bases matching TRBD1. The J segment lost 1 base and the V segment lost 0 bases, leaving 2 bases of the junction unmatched. Germline assignment: CDR1 LGHNA and CDR2 YNFKEQ. CDR3 length equals 15 residues. CDR3 sequence: CASSQEQGIQETQYF. In nucleotides, the CDR3 is TGTGCCAGCAGCCAAGAACAGGGGATCCAAGAGACCCAGTACTTC.

The chain is built from TRBV18 and TRBJ1-1, with D possibly TRBD1 on 6 matching bases. Between the trimmed V and J ends, which lost 4 bases and 5 bases, there was a span of 11 bases. The CDR3 has 13 residues. The germline V gene has CDR1 KGHSH and CDR2 LQKENI. CDR3 sequence (DNA): TGTGCCAGCTCACGTGCAGGACAGACTGAAGCTTTCTTT. Encoded protein: CASSRAGQTEAFF.

The chain recombines TRBV4-1 with TRBJ2-3, with unresolved D. V shed 1 base and J shed 0 bases, with 5 bases lying between them. The CDR3 loop spans 14 amino acids. The germline V gene has CDR1 MGHRA and CDR2 YSYEKL. CDR3 in amino acids: CASSQGASTDTQYF. The CDR3 nucleotides read TGCGCCAGCAGCCAAGGGGCTAGCACAGATACGCAGTATTTT.

CDR3 residues: CASSLDRNTEAFF. CDR3 bases: TGCGCCAGCAGCTTGGATAGGAACACTGAAGCTTTCTTT. The chain employs TRBV5-1 and TRBJ1-1; no firm D call. Between the trimmed V and J ends, which lost 0 bases and 1 base, there was a span of 4 bases. CDR1 SGHRS and CDR2 YFSETQ come from the germline V gene. The CDR3 sequence is 13 residues long.

The chain couples TRBV18 to TRBJ2-3, with TRBD2 identical over 7 bases. This CDR3 has 15 amino acids. Germline values: CDR1 KGHSH, CDR2 LQKENI. Trimming at V came to 0 bases and at J to 4 bases, leaving 4 bases not matched to a gene. The CDR3 DNA reads TGTGCCAGCTCACCACCGGGGGGGAGGTCAGATACGCAGTATTTT. The encoded protein is CASSPPGGRSDTQYF.

This chain uses TRBV5-1 with TRBJ2-1; tentative D call: TRBD2 (6 bases). The CDR3 sequence is 18 residues long. Germline CDR1 reads SGHRS; CDR2 reads YFSETQ. Trimming removed 4 bases at V and 1 base at J, with 21 bases between. CDR3 loop: CASSPRFTGLLSYNEQFF. In DNA form, the CDR3 reads TGCGCCAGCAGCCCCCGGTTTACGGGACTCCTATCCTACAATGAGCAGTTCTTC.

The CDR3 spells CASSLNRTGHNQPQHF. For the CDR3, the DNA is TGTGCCAGCAGCCTAAATAGGACAGGGCACAATCAGCCCCAGCATTTT. This chain uses TRBV7-8 with TRBJ1-5; 8 nucleotides agree with TRBD1. With V trimmed by 5 bases and J by 3 bases, 9 bases remained unmatched. Germline CDR1 SGHVS, CDR2 FQNEAQ. The CDR3 covers 16 residues.

This rearrangement joins TRBV11-3 to TRBJ2-3; no clear D. Germline V CDR1 and CDR2: SGHNT, YENEEA. Trimming shortened V by 8 bases and J by 3 bases, and 18 bases separated the two germline ends. The CDR3 is 15 amino acids. CDR3 in amino acids: CASLLRQEQTDTQYF. The CDR3 bases are TGTGCCAGCCTCCTCCGCCAGGAACAAACAGATACGCAGTATTTT.

This chain uses TRBV30 with TRBJ2-7; D not certain. V was clipped by 6 bases and J by 5 bases, with 17 bases between them. The CDR3 has 13 residues. The germline V gene encodes CDR1 GTSNPN and CDR2 SVGIG (reference sequence). The CDR3 loop reads CACALYTKHEQYF. DNA of the CDR3: TGTGCCTGCGCCCTATATACGAAACACGAGCAGTACTTC. Variable domain in full (rest from reference TRBV30 and TRBJ2-7): SQTIHQWPATLVQPVGSPLSLECTVEGTSNPNLYWYRQAAGRGLQLLFYSVGIGQISSEVPQNLSASRPQDRQFILSSKKLLLSDSGFYLCACALYTKHEQYFGPGTRLTVT.

The chain recombines TRBV5-1 with TRBJ1-3, with D perhaps matching TRBD1 (6 bases). V lost 3 bases and J lost 4, with 11 bases in between. Per germline, CDR1 SGHRS and CDR2 YFSETQ. This CDR3 is 14 amino acids long. The CDR3 is CASSSDGQGNTIYF. In DNA form, the CDR3 reads TGCGCCAGCAGCTCGGACGGACAGGGAAACACCATATATTTT.

This clone has only one observation. The genes are TRBV18 and TRBJ2-7; 11 bases map to TRBD2. The germline V gene has CDR1 KGHSH and CDR2 LQKENI. The CDR3 extends over 18 amino acids. The ends lost 4 bases at V and 4 bases at J; junction bases unmatched: 15. The DNA for the CDR3 is TGTGCCAGCTCACAGACCTCCGGGACTAGCGGTGTGTCATACGAGCAGTACTTC. This gives the protein CASSQTSGTSGVSYEQYF. Using reference TRBV18 and TRBJ2-7 for the parts outside the CDR3, the full variable domain is NAGVMQNPRHLVRRRGQEARLRCSPMKGHSHVYWYRQLPEEGLKFMVYLQKENIIDESGMPKERFSAEFPKEGPSILRIQQVVRGDSAAYFCASSQTSGTSGVSYEQYFGPGTRLTVT.

The rearrangement links TRBV11-2 to TRBJ1-1; 8 bases are shared with TRBD1. CDR1 SGHAT and CDR2 FQNNGV come from the germline V gene. This CDR3 has 16 residues. V lost 6 bases, J lost 11 bases, and 20 bases stayed unmatched. CDR3 in amino acids: CASRSLGGRGRFVAFF. The CDR3, as DNA: TGTGCCAGCAGGTCCCTTGGGGGCAGGGGGCGATTCGTGGCTTTCTTT. The complete variable domain, with remaining parts taken from reference TRBV11-2 and TRBJ1-1, reads EAGVAQSPRYKIIEKRQSVAFWCNPISGHATLYWYQQILGQGPKLLIQFQNNGVVDDSQLPKDRFSAERLKGVDSTLKIQPAKLEDSAVYLCASRSLGGRGRFVAFFGQGTRLTVV.

V and J are TRBV10-3 and TRBJ2-3; 9 bases are a match to TRBD1. V was pared by 10 bases and J by 1 base, with 3 bases of the junction left unmatched. Germline assignment: CDR1 ENHRY and CDR2 SYGVKD. The CDR3 extends over 13 amino acids. The DNA for the CDR3 is TGTGCCACGTGGACAGGGGGCACAGATACGCAGTATTTT. Protein: CATWTGGTDTQYF.

The J gene is TRBJ1-6, the V gene TRBV5-6; no clear D. V lost 3 bases, J lost 10 bases, and 17 bases lay in between. CDR1 is SGHDT and CDR2 is YYEEEE in the germline V gene. The CDR3 contains 15 residues. This chain's CDR3 is CASSSRRRGNSPLHF. The DNA for the CDR3 is TGTGCCAGCAGCTCCCGCCGGCGGGGTAACTCACCCCTCCACTTT.

V gene TRBV6-4 combines with J gene TRBJ1-5; no definite D call. The CDR3 has 15 amino acids. V shed 2 bases and J shed 0 bases, with 8 bases lying between them. Germline V gene lookup returns CDR1 MRHNA and CDR2 SNTAGT. The CDR3 DNA reads TGTGCCAGCAGTGACCCCCAATCTAGCAATCAGCCCCAGCATTTT. Protein sequence: CASSDPQSSNQPQHF.

V is TRBV5-1 and J is TRBJ1-1; 8 bases match TRBD1. The V gene's germline CDR1 is SGHRS and CDR2 YFSETQ. Trimming cost V 4 bases and J 8 bases; bases outside gene matches: 10. The CDR3 is 14 amino acids. The CDR3 sequence: CASSRTGSQREAFF. The CDR3 coding sequence is TGCGCCAGCAGCCGGACAGGGTCCCAAAGGGAAGCTTTCTTT.

The gene calls are TRBV29-1 and TRBJ2-1, with 13 bases identical to TRBD2. Germline trimming cut 6 bases from V and 8 bases from J; bases unmatched to any gene: 7. This CDR3 is 14 amino acids long. The germline V gene has CDR1 SQVTM and CDR2 ANQGSEA. The CDR3 DNA follows: TGCAGCGTCGGGACTAGCGGGATGGGAGATGAGCAGTTCTTC. Its translation is CSVGTSGMGDEQFF.

This clone was counted only a few times. CDR3 coding DNA: TGTGCCAGCAGTCATGCGACAGGTAACACTGAAGCTTTCTTT. Translation: CASSHATGNTEAFF. The chain has TRBV28 and TRBJ1-1; D possibly corresponds to TRBD1 (6 bases). Looked up from germline, CDR1 is MDHEN and CDR2 is SYDVKM. The CDR3 spans 14 residues. The germline V and J ends were trimmed by 5 bases and 2 bases, with 12 bases remaining between them.